This passage covers 11 T cell receptor beta chains from one sample sequenced in a study of T cell responses to AZD1222 COVID-19 vaccine. Libraries were prepared by immunoSEQ multiplex PCR; TCRdb keeps only in-frame clonotypes and omits some of them. The table has 130,000 to 150,000 clones, less than 95% seen once; the top ten hold around 2.7%. The source was peripheral blood, collected on day 0 of AZD1222 vaccination. These receptors were collected from an adult in good health.

The chain couples TRBV14 to TRBJ2-7; D call uncertain. Germline CDR1 reads SGHDN; CDR2 reads FVKESK. This CDR3 comprises 15 residues. Trimming cost V 0 bases and J 2 bases, with 11 bases left between them. The CDR3 DNA follows: TGTGCCAGCAGCCAAGATTTGGGTCGCGCCTACGAGCAGTACTTC. Translating gives CASSQDLGRAYEQYF. Full variable domain (rest looked up from reference TRBV14 and TRBJ2-7): EAGVTQFPSHSVIEKGQTVTLRCDPISGHDNLYWYRRVMGKEIKFLLHFVKESKQDESGMPNNRFLAERTGGTYSTLKVQPAELEDSGVYFCASSQDLGRAYEQYFGPGTRLTVT.

This chain uses TRBV3-1 (or the pseudogene TRBV3-2) with TRBJ1-6; the match to TRBD1 covers 9 bases. CDR3 length: 16 residues. The V and J ends lost 4 bases and 7 bases, in that order; junction bases with no gene match: 8. Germline loops: CDR1 LGHDT, CDR2 YNNKEL (reference sequence). The CDR3 bases are TGTGCCAGCAGCCTATACCGGACAGGGGAAAATTCACCCCTCCACTTT. It codes for CASSLYRTGENSPLHF.

Details on this clone: Other DNA sequences in this specimen translate into the identical CDR3. V gene TRBV28 combines with J gene TRBJ1-4; D uncertain. CDR1 is MDHEN and CDR2 is SYDVKM in the germline V gene. The length of the CDR3 is 15 residues. V was cut by 5 bases and J by 0 bases, with 10 bases left in between. The DNA for the CDR3 is TGTGCCAGCAGTCTCACCCCTTCAACTAATGAAAAACTGTTTTTT. Protein sequence: CASSLTPSTNEKLFF.

The rearrangement links TRBV5-1 to TRBJ2-3; no definite D call. Per germline, CDR1 SGHRS and CDR2 YFSETQ. The CDR3 consists of 13 residues. V shed 2 bases and J shed 1 base, with 5 bases lying between them. The CDR3 nucleotides read TGCGCCAGCAGCTTAAGCGGCACAGATACGCAGTATTTT. As protein: CASSLSGTDTQYF.

The V call is TRBV5-4, the J call TRBJ2-2, with no clear D. V was clipped by 3 bases and J by 1 base, with 13 bases between them. This CDR3 region has 16 residues. Germline CDR1 reads SGHNT; CDR2 reads YYREEE (reference sequence). The CDR3: CASSSYRAKNTGELFF. CDR3 in DNA: TGTGCCAGCAGCTCCTACCGGGCGAAGAACACCGGGGAGCTGTTTTTT. Looking up the rest from reference TRBV5-4 and TRBJ2-2 gives the full variable domain: ETGVTQSPTHLIKTRGQQVTLRCSSQSGHNTVSWYQQALGQGPQFIFQYYREEENGRGNFPPRFSGLQFPNYSSELNVNALELDDSALYLCASSSYRAKNTGELFFGEGSRLTVL.

In nucleotides, the CDR3 is TGCGCCAGCAGGTTGCAGGGCAGCCAAGAGACCCAGTACTTC. Protein product: CASRLQGSQETQYF. This sequence joins TRBV5-1 and TRBJ2-5, with D perhaps TRBD1 (5 bases). Germline assignment: CDR1 SGHRS and CDR2 YFSETQ. Trimming removed 5 bases from V and 1 base from J, with 12 bases in between. This CDR3 has 14 residues.

The chain combines TRBV9 with TRBJ2-7, with 8 nucleotides matching TRBD1. J was trimmed by 1 base and V by 4 bases; bases with no gene match: 4. This CDR3 contains 14 residues. CDR1 is SGDLS, CDR2 YYNGEE, per germline. The CDR3 sequence is CASSMGDRSYEQYF. The CDR3 region has the DNA TGTGCCAGCAGCATGGGGGACAGGTCCTACGAGCAGTACTTC.

V gene TRBV5-1 combines with J gene TRBJ2-3; 9 bases match TRBD2. The J segment lost 6 bases and the V segment lost 0 bases, leaving 11 bases of the junction unmatched. CDR1 is SGHRS, CDR2 YFSETQ, per germline. The CDR3 totals 17 residues. CDR3 DNA: TGCGCCAGCAGCTTGGCATCTAGCGGGGCCTGGGGGGATACGCAGTATTTT. This sequence encodes CASSLASSGAWGDTQYF.

This clone was observed once. The chain carries TRBV7-2 and TRBJ2-2; 7 bases match TRBD1. The CDR3 totals 16 residues. Germline V lookup: CDR1 SGHTA, CDR2 FQGNSA. J lost 5 bases, V lost 0 bases, and 6 bases had no gene match. The CDR3 reads CASSLAWARGTGELFF. The DNA of the CDR3 is TGTGCCAGCAGCTTAGCCTGGGCCAGGGGGACCGGGGAGCTGTTTTTT.

The chain links TRBV10-2 to TRBJ1-1; 7 bases match TRBD1. The germline V gene has CDR1 WSHSY and CDR2 SAAADI. The V segment lost 2 bases and the J segment 10 bases; nucleotides outside the gene matches: 13. This CDR3 spans 15 amino acids. DNA for the CDR3: TGCGCCAGCAGTGAGCCGGGACAGCAGCCTGGGAGAGCTTTCTTT. Translation gives CASSEPGQQPGRAFF.

The chain uses TRBV28 and TRBJ1-1; D is possibly TRBD1 (5 bases). V lost 5 bases to trimming and J lost 4 bases, with 14 bases between them. This CDR3 has 14 residues. The germline V gene has CDR1 MDHEN and CDR2 SYDVKM. CDR3 in DNA: TGTGCCAGCAGTCCCTCGGGGGGACGCACTGAAGCTTTCTTT. It codes for CASSPSGGRTEAFF.